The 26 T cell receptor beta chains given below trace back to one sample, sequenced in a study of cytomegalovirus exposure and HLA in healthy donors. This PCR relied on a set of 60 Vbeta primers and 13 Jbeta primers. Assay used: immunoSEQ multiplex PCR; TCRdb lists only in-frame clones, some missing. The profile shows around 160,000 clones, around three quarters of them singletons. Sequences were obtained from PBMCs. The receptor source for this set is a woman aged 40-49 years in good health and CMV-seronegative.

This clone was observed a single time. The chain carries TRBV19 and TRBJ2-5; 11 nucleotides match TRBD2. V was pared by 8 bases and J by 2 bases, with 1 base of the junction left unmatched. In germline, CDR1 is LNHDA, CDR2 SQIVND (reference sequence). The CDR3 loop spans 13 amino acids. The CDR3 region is CASGTSGQETQYF. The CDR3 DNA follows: TGTGCCAGTGGGACTAGCGGACAAGAGACCCAGTACTTC.

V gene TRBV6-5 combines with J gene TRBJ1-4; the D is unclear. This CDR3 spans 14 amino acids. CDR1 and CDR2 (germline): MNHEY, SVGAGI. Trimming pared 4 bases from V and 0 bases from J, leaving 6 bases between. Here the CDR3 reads CASSWAATNEKLFF. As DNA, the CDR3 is TGTGCCAGCAGTTGGGCCGCAACTAATGAAAAACTGTTTTTT.

The CDR3 DNA is TGTGCCAGCAGCGTCCTCCCCAGGGCATCTGGAAACACCATATATTTT. Amino acid sequence: CASSVLPRASGNTIYF. This chain joins TRBV9 and TRBJ1-3, with D tentatively TRBD1 (5 bases). The CDR3 length is 16 residues. Germline loops: CDR1 SGDLS, CDR2 YYNGEE. Trimming left V 2 bases short and J 1 base short, with 13 bases between.

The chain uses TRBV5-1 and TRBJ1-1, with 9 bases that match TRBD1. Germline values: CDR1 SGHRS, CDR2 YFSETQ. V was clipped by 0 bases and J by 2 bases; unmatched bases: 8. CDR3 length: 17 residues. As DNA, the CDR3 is TGCGCCAGCAGCTTGGCGGGTCGACAGGGGGTTAACACTGAAGCTTTCTTT. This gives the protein CASSLAGRQGVNTEAFF.

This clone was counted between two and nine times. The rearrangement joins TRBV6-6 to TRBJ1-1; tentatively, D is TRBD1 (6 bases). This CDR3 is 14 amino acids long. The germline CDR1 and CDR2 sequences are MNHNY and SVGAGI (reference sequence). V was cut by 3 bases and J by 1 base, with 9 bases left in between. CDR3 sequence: CASSYDRSNTEAFF. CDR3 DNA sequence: TGTGCCAGCAGTTATGACAGGTCGAACACTGAAGCTTTCTTT.

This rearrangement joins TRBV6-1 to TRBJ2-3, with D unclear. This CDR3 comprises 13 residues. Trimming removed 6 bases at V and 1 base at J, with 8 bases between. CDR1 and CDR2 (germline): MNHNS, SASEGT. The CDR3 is CASSSSGTDTQYF. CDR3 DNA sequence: TGTGCCAGCAGCTCGTCCGGCACAGATACGCAGTATTTT.

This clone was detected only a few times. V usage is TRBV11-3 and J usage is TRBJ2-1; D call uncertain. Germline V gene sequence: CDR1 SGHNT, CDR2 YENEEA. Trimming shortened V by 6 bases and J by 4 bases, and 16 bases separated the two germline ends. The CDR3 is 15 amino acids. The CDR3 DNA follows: TGTGCCAGCAGGGCCCCTGGGCAGGTGTACAATGAGCAGTTCTTC. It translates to CASRAPGQVYNEQFF.

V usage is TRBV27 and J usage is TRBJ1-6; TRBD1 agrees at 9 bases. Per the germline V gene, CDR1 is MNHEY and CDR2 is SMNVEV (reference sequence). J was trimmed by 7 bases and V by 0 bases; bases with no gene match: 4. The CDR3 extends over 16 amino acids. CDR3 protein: CASSLSYDRGNSPLHF. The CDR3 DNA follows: TGTGCCAGCAGTTTATCCTACGACAGGGGGAATTCACCCCTCCACTTT.

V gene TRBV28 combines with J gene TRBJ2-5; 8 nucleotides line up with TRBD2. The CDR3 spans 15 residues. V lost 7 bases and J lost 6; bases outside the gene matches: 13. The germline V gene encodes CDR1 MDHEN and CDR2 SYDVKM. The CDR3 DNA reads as TGTGCCAGCACAGCTACGAGCGGGAGCGGAAAGACCCAGTACTTC. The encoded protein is CASTATSGSGKTQYF.

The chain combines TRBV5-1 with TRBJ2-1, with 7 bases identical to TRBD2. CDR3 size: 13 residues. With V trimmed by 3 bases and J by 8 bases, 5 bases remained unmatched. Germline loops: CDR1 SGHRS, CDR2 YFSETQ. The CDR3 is CASSWTSSYEQFF. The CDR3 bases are TGCGCCAGCAGCTGGACTAGTTCATATGAGCAGTTCTTC.

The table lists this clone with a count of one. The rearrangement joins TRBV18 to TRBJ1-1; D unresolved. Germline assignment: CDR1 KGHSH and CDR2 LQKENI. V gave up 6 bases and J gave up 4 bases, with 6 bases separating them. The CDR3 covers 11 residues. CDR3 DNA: TGTGCCAGCTCCCCGGGCACTGAAGCTTTCTTT. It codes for CASSPGTEAFF.

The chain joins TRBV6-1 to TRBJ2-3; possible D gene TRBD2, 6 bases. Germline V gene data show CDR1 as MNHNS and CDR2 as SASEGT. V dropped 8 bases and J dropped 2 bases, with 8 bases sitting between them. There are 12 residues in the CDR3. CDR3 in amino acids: CASRDFTDTQYF. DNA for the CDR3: TGTGCCAGCCGGGACTTCACAGATACGCAGTATTTT.

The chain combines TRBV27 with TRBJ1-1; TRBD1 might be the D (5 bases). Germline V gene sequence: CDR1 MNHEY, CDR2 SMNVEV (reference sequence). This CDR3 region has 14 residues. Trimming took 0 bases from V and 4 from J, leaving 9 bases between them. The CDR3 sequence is CASSLSMGGTEAFF. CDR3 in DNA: TGTGCCAGCAGTTTATCCATGGGGGGCACTGAAGCTTTCTTT.

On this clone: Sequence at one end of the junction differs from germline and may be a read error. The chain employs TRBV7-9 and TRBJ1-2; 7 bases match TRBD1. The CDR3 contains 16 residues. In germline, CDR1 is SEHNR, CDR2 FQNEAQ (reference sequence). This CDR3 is CASSLGGQVPKYGYTF. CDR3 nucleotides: TGTGCCAGCAGCTTAGGAGGACAGGTTCCTAAGTATGGCTACACCTTC.

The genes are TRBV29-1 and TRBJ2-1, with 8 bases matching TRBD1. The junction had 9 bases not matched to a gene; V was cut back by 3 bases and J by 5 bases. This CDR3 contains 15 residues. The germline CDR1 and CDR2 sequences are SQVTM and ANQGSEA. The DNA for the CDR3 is TGCAGCGTTGATATGACAGGGGATACGGACAATGAGCAGTTCTTC. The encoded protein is CSVDMTGDTDNEQFF.

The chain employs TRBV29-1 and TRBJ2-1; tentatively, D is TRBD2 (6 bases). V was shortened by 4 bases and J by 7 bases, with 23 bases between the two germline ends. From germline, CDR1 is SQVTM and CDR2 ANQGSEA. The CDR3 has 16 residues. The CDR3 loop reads CSVADMEGVLSNEQFF. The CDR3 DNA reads TGCAGCGTTGCTGATATGGAGGGAGTGCTGTCGAATGAGCAGTTCTTC.

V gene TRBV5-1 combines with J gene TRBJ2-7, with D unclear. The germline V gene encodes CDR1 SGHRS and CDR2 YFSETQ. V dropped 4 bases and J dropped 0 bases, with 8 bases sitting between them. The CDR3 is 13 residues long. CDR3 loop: CASSDTPSYEQYF. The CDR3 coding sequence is TGCGCCAGCAGCGATACTCCCTCCTACGAGCAGTACTTC.

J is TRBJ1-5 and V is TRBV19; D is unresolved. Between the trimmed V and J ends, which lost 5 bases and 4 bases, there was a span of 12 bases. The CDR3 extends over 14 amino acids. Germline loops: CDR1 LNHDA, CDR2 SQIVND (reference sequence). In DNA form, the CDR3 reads TGTGCCAGTAGTGTTCGGGTTCCTAATCAGCCCCAGCATTTT. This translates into CASSVRVPNQPQHF.

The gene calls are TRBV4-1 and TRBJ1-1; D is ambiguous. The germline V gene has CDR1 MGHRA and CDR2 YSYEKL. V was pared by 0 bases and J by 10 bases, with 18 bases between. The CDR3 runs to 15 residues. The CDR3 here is CASSQDWEASQIAFF. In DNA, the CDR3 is TGCGCCAGCAGCCAAGATTGGGAGGCATCCCAGATAGCTTTCTTT.

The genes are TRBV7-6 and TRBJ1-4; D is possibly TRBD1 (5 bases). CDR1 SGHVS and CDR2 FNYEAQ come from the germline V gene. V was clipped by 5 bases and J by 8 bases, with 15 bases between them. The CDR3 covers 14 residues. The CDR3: CASSPGGGGEKLFF. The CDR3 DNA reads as TGTGCCAGCAGCCCCGGGGGGGGTGGCGAAAAACTGTTTTTT.

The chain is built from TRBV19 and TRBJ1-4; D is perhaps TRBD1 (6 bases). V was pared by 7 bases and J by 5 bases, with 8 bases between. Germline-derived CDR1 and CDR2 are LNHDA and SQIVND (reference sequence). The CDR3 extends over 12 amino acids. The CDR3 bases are TGTGCCAGTAAACAGGGAAATGAAAAACTGTTTTTT. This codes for CASKQGNEKLFF.

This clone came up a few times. CDR3 coding DNA: TGTGCCAGCAACTGGGACTGGGACTACAATGAGCAGTTCTTC. Translated: CASNWDWDYNEQFF. The chain links TRBV6-1 to TRBJ2-1; D might be TRBD2 (6 bases). The CDR3 loop spans 14 amino acids. Per the germline V gene, CDR1 is MNHNS and CDR2 is SASEGT. Trimming removed 7 bases from V and 3 bases from J, with 13 bases in between.

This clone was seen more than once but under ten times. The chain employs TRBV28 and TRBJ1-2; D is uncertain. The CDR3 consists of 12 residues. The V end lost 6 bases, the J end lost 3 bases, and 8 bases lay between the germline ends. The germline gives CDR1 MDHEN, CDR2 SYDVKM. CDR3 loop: CASSDNDYGYTF. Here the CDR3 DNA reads TGTGCCAGCAGCGACAACGACTATGGCTACACCTTC.

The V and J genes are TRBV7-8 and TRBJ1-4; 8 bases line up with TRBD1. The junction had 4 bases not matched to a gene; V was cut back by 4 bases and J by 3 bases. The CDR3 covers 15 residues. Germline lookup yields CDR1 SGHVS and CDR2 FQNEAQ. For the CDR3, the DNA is TGTGCCAGCAGCTCAGGGGGCGCGGCTAATGAAAAACTGTTTTTT. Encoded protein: CASSSGGAANEKLFF.

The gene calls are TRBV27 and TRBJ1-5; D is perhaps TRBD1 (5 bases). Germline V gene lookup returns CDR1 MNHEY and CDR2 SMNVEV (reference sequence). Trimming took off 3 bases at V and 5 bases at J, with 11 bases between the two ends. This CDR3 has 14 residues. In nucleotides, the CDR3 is TGTGCCAGCAGTTTTGGGGGGGACGATCAGCCCCAGCATTTT. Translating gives CASSFGGDDQPQHF.

DNA for the CDR3: TGCGCCAGCAGCTCGGGACTAGCGGGAAAAGGGCCCGGGGAGCTGTTTTTT. Its translation: CASSSGLAGKGPGELFF. The genes are TRBV5-1 and TRBJ2-2; 13 nucleotides line up with TRBD2. Germline CDR1 reads SGHRS; CDR2 reads YFSETQ. The length of the CDR3 is 17 residues. V lost 3 bases to trimming and J lost 6 bases; unmatched junction nucleotides: 8.